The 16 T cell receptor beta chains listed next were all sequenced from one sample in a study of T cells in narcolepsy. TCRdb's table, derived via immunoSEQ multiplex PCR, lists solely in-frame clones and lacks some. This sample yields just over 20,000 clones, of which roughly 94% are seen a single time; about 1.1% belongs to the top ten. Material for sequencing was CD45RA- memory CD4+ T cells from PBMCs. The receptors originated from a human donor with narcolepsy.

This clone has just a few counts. CDR3: CASSLAGDRGETQYF. CDR3 DNA sequence: TGCGCCAGCAGCTTGGCCGGCGACCGGGGGGAGACCCAGTACTTC. The chain has TRBV5-1 and TRBJ2-5; tentative D call: TRBD2 (6 bases). In germline, CDR1 is SGHRS, CDR2 YFSETQ. The CDR3 length is 15 residues. The V end was cut by 0 bases, the J end by 5 bases, with 14 bases between.

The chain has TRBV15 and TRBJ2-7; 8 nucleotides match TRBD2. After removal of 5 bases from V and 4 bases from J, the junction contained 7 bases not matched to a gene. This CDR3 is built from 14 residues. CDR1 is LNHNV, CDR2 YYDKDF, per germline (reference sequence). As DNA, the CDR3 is TGTGCCACCAGCCGTTTAGCGGGAAGGTACGAGCAGTACTTC. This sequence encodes CATSRLAGRYEQYF.

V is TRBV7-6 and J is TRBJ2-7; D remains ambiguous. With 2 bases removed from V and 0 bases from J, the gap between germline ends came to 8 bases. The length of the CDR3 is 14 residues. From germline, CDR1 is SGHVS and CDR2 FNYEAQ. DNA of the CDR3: TGTGCCAGCAGCTTAATGGGTAGCTCCTACGAGCAGTACTTC. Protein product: CASSLMGSSYEQYF.

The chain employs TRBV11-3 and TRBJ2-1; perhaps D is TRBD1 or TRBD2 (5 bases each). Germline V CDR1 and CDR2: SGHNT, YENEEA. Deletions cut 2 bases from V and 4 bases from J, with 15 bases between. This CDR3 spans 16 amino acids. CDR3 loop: CASSLQGETRYNEQFF. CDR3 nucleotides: TGTGCCAGCAGCTTACAAGGGGAGACCAGGTACAATGAGCAGTTCTTC.

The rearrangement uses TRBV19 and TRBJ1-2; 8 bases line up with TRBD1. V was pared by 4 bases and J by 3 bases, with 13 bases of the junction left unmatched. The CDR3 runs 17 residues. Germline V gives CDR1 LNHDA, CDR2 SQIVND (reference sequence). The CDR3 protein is CASSTTWDRWGYYGYTF. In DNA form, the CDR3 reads TGTGCCAGTAGTACCACCTGGGACAGGTGGGGATACTATGGCTACACCTTC.

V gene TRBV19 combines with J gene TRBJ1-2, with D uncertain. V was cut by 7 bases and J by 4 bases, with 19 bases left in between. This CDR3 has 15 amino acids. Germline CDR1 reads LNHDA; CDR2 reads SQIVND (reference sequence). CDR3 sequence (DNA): TGTGCCAGTAAGGAGAAACCCGGACCTATCTATGGCTACACCTTC. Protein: CASKEKPGPIYGYTF.

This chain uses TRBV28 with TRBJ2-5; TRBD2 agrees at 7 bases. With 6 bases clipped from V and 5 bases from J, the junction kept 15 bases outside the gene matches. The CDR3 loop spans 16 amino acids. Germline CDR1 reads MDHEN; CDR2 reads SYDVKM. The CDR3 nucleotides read TGTGCCAGCAGCAGCCCGGTGCGGGAGCGATCGGAGACCCAGTACTTC. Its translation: CASSSPVRERSETQYF.

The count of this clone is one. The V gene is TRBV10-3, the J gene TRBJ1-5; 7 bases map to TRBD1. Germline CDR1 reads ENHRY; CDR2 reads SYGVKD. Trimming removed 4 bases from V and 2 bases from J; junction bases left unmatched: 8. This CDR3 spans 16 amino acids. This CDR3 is CAISAGGQDGNQPQHF. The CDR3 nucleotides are TGTGCCATCAGTGCAGGCGGACAGGACGGCAATCAGCCCCAGCATTTT.

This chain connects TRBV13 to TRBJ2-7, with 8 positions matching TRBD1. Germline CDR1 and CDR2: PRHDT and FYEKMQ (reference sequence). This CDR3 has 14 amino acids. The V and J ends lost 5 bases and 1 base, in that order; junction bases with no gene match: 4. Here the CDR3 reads CASSARQGSYEQYF. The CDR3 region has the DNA TGTGCCAGCAGCGCCCGACAGGGGTCCTACGAGCAGTACTTC.

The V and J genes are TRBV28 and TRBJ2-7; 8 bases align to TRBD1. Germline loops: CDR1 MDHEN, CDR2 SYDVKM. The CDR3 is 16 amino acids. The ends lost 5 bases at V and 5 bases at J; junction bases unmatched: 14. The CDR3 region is CASSGRAGGVVHEQYF. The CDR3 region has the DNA TGTGCCAGCAGTGGAAGGGCAGGGGGCGTTGTCCACGAGCAGTACTTC.

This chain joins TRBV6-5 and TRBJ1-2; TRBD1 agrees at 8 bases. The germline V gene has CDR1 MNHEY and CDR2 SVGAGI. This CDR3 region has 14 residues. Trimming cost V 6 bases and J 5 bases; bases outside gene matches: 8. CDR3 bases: TGTGCCAGCAGACGACGGACAGGGAAATATGGCTACACCTTC. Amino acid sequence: CASRRRTGKYGYTF.

Here the CDR3 DNA reads TGTGCCAGCGGAGGGACTCCCTACGAGCAGTACTTC. Its translation: CASGGTPYEQYF. The chain has TRBV2 and TRBJ2-7; D is possibly TRBD2 (6 bases). Trimming pared 8 bases from V and 2 bases from J, leaving 10 bases between. Germline lookup yields CDR1 SNHLY and CDR2 FYNNEI. CDR3 length: 12 amino acids.

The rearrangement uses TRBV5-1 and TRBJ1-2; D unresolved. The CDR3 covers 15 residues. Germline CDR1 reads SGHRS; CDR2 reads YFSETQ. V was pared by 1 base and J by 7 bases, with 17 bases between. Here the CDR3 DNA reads TGCGCCAGCAGCTTGTCTACCCTCTGGCGCTCTGGCTACACCTTC. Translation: CASSLSTLWRSGYTF.

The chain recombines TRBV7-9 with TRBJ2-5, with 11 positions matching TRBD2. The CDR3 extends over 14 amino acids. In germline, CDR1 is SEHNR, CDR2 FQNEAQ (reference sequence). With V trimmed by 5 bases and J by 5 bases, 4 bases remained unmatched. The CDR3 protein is CASSELAGVETQYF. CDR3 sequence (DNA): TGTGCCAGCAGCGAACTAGCGGGAGTGGAGACCCAGTACTTC.

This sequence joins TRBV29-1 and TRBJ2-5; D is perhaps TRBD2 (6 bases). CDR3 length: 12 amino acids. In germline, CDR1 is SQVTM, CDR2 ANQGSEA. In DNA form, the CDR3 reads TGCAGTGCGGGACGACGCCAAGAGACCCAGTACTTC. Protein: CSAGRRQETQYF.

CDR3 residues: CASRPPTRPDTQYF. CDR3 in DNA: TGTGCCAGCAGGCCCCCGACACGCCCAGATACGCAGTATTTT. J is TRBJ2-3 and V is TRBV28; D gene ambiguous. CDR3 length: 14 residues. Germline V CDR1 and CDR2: MDHEN, SYDVKM. The V gene lost 6 bases and the J gene lost 4 bases, with 14 bases spanning the gap. Variable domain in full (rest from reference TRBV28 and TRBJ2-3): DVKVTQSSRYLVKRTGEKVFLECVQDMDHENMFWYRQDPGLGLRLIYFSYDVKMKEKGDIPEGYSVSREKKERFSLILESASTNQTSMYLCASRPPTRPDTQYFGPGTRLTVL.